This entry lists 18 T cell receptor beta chains sequenced from one sample in a study of cytotoxic CD8 clonotypes in ibrutinib-treated CLL. TCRdb's copy holds only in-frame clones and misses some; the assay was immunoSEQ multiplex PCR. The sample records nearly 100,000 clones, around 73% being singletons. The input for sequencing was PBMCs, taken after 12 months of ibrutinib treatment. These receptors all come from a human donor with chronic lymphocytic leukemia.

This clone was recorded many times. This chain joins TRBV29-1 and TRBJ2-7, with D perhaps TRBD1 (6 bases). This CDR3 contains 11 residues. Germline V CDR1 and CDR2: SQVTM, ANQGSEA. Here the CDR3 reads CRARGRYEQYF. CDR3 nucleotide sequence: TGCAGGGCCAGGGGCAGGTACGAGCAGTACTTC.

This rearrangement joins TRBV9 to TRBJ1-3, with 7 bases identical to TRBD1. The CDR3 loop spans 14 amino acids. The V segment lost 3 bases and the J segment 3 bases; nucleotides outside the gene matches: 3. The V gene's germline CDR1 is SGDLS and CDR2 YYNGEE. The CDR3 loop reads CASSATGVGNTIYF. The DNA of the CDR3 is TGTGCCAGCAGCGCCACAGGGGTTGGAAACACCATATATTTT.

V is TRBV4-2 and J is TRBJ2-1; D is uncertain. CDR1 is LGHNA and CDR2 is YNFKEQ in the germline V gene. The V end lost 4 bases, the J end lost 8 bases, and 18 bases lay between the germline ends. The CDR3 spans 15 residues. The chain's CDR3 is CASSLLKVAAYEQFF. CDR3 bases: TGTGCCAGCAGCCTACTTAAGGTAGCCGCATATGAGCAGTTCTTC.

The genes are TRBV6-1 and TRBJ2-2; D is perhaps TRBD1 or TRBD2 (5 bases each). Germline lookup yields CDR1 MNHNS and CDR2 SASEGT. The CDR3 covers 14 residues. V shed 8 bases and J shed 4 bases, with 14 bases lying between them. The DNA for the CDR3 is TGTGCCAGCCAGGGAGCTTTCGGCACCGGGGAGCTGTTTTTT. This translates into CASQGAFGTGELFF.

V gene TRBV29-1 combines with J gene TRBJ2-7; D is uncertain. V was trimmed by 0 bases and J by 0 bases, leaving 9 bases between them. Germline V lookup: CDR1 SQVTM, CDR2 ANQGSEA. The CDR3 is made up of 14 amino acids. As DNA, the CDR3 is TGCAGCGTTGAAGACCCCGTAAACTCCTACGAGCAGTACTTC. Translation: CSVEDPVNSYEQYF.

V is TRBV25-1 and J is TRBJ1-1, with a tentative D call TRBD1 (5 bases). CDR3 length: 15 residues. Germline CDR1 is MGHDK and CDR2 is SYGVNS. V was shortened by 2 bases and J by 5 bases, with 15 bases between the two germline ends. CDR3 in amino acids: CASSEASGPGTEAFF. CDR3 nucleotides: TGTGCCAGCAGTGAAGCTTCGGGGCCGGGGACTGAAGCTTTCTTT.

This chain links TRBV27 with TRBJ2-7; D possibly corresponds to TRBD2 (6 bases). Germline V gene sequence: CDR1 MNHEY, CDR2 SMNVEV (reference sequence). V lost 4 bases, J lost 9 bases, and 16 bases lay in between. CDR3 length: 13 residues. In DNA form, the CDR3 reads TGTGCCAGCAGTTCACCGCGGGATCCATCGCAGTACTTC. Translated, it gives CASSSPRDPSQYF.

This clone was counted a single time. CDR3 in DNA: TGTGCCAGTAGTATCGAGGGGGCGATTGGAAACACCATATATTTT. Translation: CASSIEGAIGNTIYF. The chain carries TRBV19 and TRBJ1-3; TRBD1 agrees at 7 bases. The CDR3 is 15 amino acids. Per the germline V gene, CDR1 is LNHDA and CDR2 is SQIVND (reference sequence). V gave up 3 bases and J gave up 3 bases; unmatched junction bases: 5.

The chain recombines TRBV6-1 with TRBJ1-3, with no clear D. The germline gives CDR1 MNHNS, CDR2 SASEGT. The V end was cut by 8 bases, the J end by 6 bases, with 17 bases between. This CDR3 has 14 amino acids. CDR3 loop: CASGSTIVANTIYF. The CDR3 region has the DNA TGTGCCAGCGGGTCCACAATTGTGGCAAACACCATATATTTT.

The chain links TRBV7-2 to TRBJ2-3; the D is unclear. Deletions cut 1 base from V and 3 bases from J, with 11 bases between. The CDR3 contains 15 residues. The germline V gene has CDR1 SGHTA and CDR2 FQGNSA. The CDR3 coding sequence is TGTGCCAGCAGCTTAGATGGTTTAGGTACAGATACGCAGTATTTT. This codes for CASSLDGLGTDTQYF. Using reference TRBV7-2 and TRBJ2-3 for the parts outside the CDR3, the full variable domain is GAGVSQSPSNKVTEKGKDVELRCDPISGHTALYWYRQSLGQGLEFLIYFQGNSAPDKSGLPSDRFSAERTGGSVSTLTIQRTQQEDSAVYLCASSLDGLGTDTQYFGPGTRLTVL.

The chain couples TRBV11-2 to TRBJ2-2; no clear D gene. The CDR3 spans 17 residues. Germline CDR1 and CDR2: SGHAT and FQNNGV. Trimming cost V 7 bases and J 0 bases, with 18 bases left between them. CDR3: CASNRLAATANTGELFF. DNA for the CDR3: TGTGCCAGCAACCGACTCGCGGCCACGGCGAACACCGGGGAGCTGTTTTTT.

The V call is TRBV6-1, the J call TRBJ1-4, with 9 bases that match TRBD1. V lost 10 bases to trimming and J lost 7 bases; unmatched junction nucleotides: 7. CDR3 length: 13 amino acids. CDR1 is MNHNS, CDR2 SASEGT, per germline. The CDR3 nucleotides are TGTGCCAACCCGGGACAGGGAATTGAAAAACTGTTTTTT. Protein: CANPGQGIEKLFF.

This rearrangement joins TRBV7-3 to TRBJ2-2; TRBD1 is a possible D gene (5 bases). Per the germline V gene, CDR1 is SGHTA and CDR2 is FQGTGA. The CDR3 extends over 15 amino acids. The germline V and J ends were trimmed by 3 bases and 0 bases, with 8 bases remaining between them. The CDR3 sequence: CASSFWGSNTGELFF. Written as DNA, the CDR3 is TGTGCCAGCAGCTTCTGGGGCTCGAACACCGGGGAGCTGTTTTTT.

This clone came up once. V usage is TRBV13 and J usage is TRBJ2-7; 8 bases map to TRBD1. The germline CDR1 and CDR2 sequences are PRHDT and FYEKMQ (reference sequence). J lost 2 bases, V lost 5 bases, and 2 bases had no gene match. The CDR3 runs to 13 residues. The CDR3, as DNA: TGTGCCAGCAGCGCCAGGGGGCCCTACGAGCAGTACTTC. This translates into CASSARGPYEQYF.

V is TRBV11-3 and J is TRBJ1-6; 9 positions match TRBD1. Trimming cost V 8 bases and J 5 bases; bases outside gene matches: 7. The germline gives CDR1 SGHNT, CDR2 YENEEA. CDR3 length equals 15 residues. The CDR3 DNA follows: TGTGCCAGCGGGCTCGGGACAGGGAATAATTCACCCCTCCACTTT. Its protein is CASGLGTGNNSPLHF.

The chain recombines TRBV15 with TRBJ2-7, with 7 bases aligning to TRBD1. This CDR3 has 15 amino acids. Trimming at V came to 0 bases and at J to 3 bases, leaving 5 bases not matched to a gene. Germline V lookup: CDR1 LNHNV, CDR2 YYDKDF (reference sequence). As DNA, the CDR3 is TGTGCCACCAGCAGAGATGCGAGACAGGGCTACGAGCAGTACTTC. It encodes CATSRDARQGYEQYF.

The rearrangement uses TRBV6-5 and TRBJ2-2, with 7 bases that match TRBD1. The junction had 1 base not matched to a gene; V was cut back by 7 bases and J by 5 bases. CDR3 length: 12 amino acids. Germline loops: CDR1 MNHEY, CDR2 SVGAGI. The CDR3, as DNA: TGTGCCAGCACGGGACAGACCGGGGAGCTGTTTTTT. Its protein is CASTGQTGELFF.

This clone was seen a few times. V and J are TRBV10-3 and TRBJ2-3, with 15 bases identical to TRBD2. Germline loops: CDR1 ENHRY, CDR2 SYGVKD. The J segment lost 4 bases and the V segment lost 6 bases, leaving 11 bases of the junction unmatched. The CDR3 length is 18 residues. CDR3 DNA sequence: TGTGCCATCAGACCGGGACTAGCGGGGGGATATAATGCAGATACGCAGTATTTT. As protein: CAIRPGLAGGYNADTQYF.